This T cell receptor (beta chain) was profiled in a study of shared clonotypes between healthy human individuals. Regarding the study as a whole: Compared with clonotypes that all four donors shared, non-shared clonotypes had lower generation probabilities. Clonotypes that were shared across four donors made up roughly 5% of naive CD4 clonotypes.

Libraries were prepared by immunoSEQ multiplex PCR; TCRdb keeps only in-frame clonotypes and omits some of them. The sample has 630,000 or so clones; roughly 98% are singletons. This CDR3 is 15 amino acids long. Per germline, CDR1 SGHRS and CDR2 YFSETQ. V was trimmed by 1 base and J by 1 base, leaving 9 bases between them. A remark on this clone: Antigen specificity is unknown.

Selected positively for CCR7 and CD45RO-negative, naive CD8 cells excluded terminally differentiated effector memory CD45RA+ cells. The donors, all of them Caucasian adults, lived in Nashville, Tennessee. The chain is built from TRBV5-1 and TRBJ1-5; tentative D call: TRBD1 (6 bases). Material for sequencing was naive CD8+ T cells sorted from blood. The source is a man aged 30-40 years in good health. The CDR3 protein is CASSLQGMSNQPQHF. The CDR3 DNA is TGCGCCAGCAGCTTGCAGGGGATGAGCAATCAGCCCCAGCATTTT.